The 32 T cell receptor beta chains in this list originate from one sample, sequenced in a study of blood T cells in healthy people across ages. PCR was performed a second time for about 7 to 12 cycles using a sample-barcoded 5' primer and a J-beta primer mix. Using its own MiXCR run on the 5' RACE reads, TCRdb lists one record per CDR3 protein. This sample yields 1 million or so distinct CDR3 sequences, of which around 45% are seen a single time; about 20% belongs to the top ten. Sequencing used blood. All receptors come from a woman aged 60-70 years in good health.

This clonotype has at least ten counts. The rearrangement uses TRBV27 and TRBJ2-7; tentatively, D is TRBD2 (6 bases). V was shortened by 6 bases and J by 3 bases, with 18 bases between the two germline ends. Per germline, CDR1 MNHEY and CDR2 SMNVEV (reference sequence). The CDR3 length is 15 residues. The CDR3 nucleotides read TGTGCCAGCAGCCCTCTGGAGCGGGCCAGCTACGAGCAGTACTTC. Protein product: CASSPLERASYEQYF.

The V call is TRBV10-1, the J call TRBJ2-5; no reliable D call. This CDR3 contains 13 residues. Germline lookup yields CDR1 WNHNN and CDR2 SYGVQD (reference sequence). Deletions cut 3 bases from V and 2 bases from J, with 7 bases between. The CDR3 nucleotides are TGCGCCAGCAGTGAAAGGCTGCAAGAGACCCAGTACTTC. Amino acid sequence: CASSERLQETQYF.

The chain links TRBV27 to TRBJ1-4; TRBD1 matches at 8 bases. The CDR3 runs 13 residues. In germline, CDR1 is MNHEY, CDR2 SMNVEV (reference sequence). With V trimmed by 6 bases and J by 10 bases, 7 bases remained unmatched. The CDR3 DNA follows: TGTGCCAGCAGCGTCAACAGGGGGGGAAAACTGTTTTTT. Protein product: CASSVNRGGKLFF.

Concerning this clonotype: One end of the junction fails to match germline, which may point to a read error. V usage is TRBV5-1 and J usage is TRBJ2-4; 9 nucleotides agree with TRBD2. Near its end, the DNA agrees better with TRBJ2-7, so the J call may be wrong. CDR3 length: 15 residues. Germline CDR1 reads SGHRS; CDR2 reads YFSETQ. This CDR3 reads CTSRTTSGEWYEQYF. CDR3 DNA sequence: TGCACCAGCAGAACGACTAGCGGTGAGTGGTACGAGCAGTACTTC.

CDR3 sequence reads: CASSEGGGGANVLTF. In DNA form, the CDR3 reads TGTGCCAGCAGTGAAGGAGGGGGTGGGGCCAACGTCCTGACTTTC. J is TRBJ2-6 and V is TRBV6-1, with a possible D match to TRBD1 (6 bases). V dropped 1 base and J dropped 3 bases, with 7 bases sitting between them. Germline assignment: CDR1 MNHNS and CDR2 SASEGT. The CDR3 loop spans 15 amino acids.

This clonotype has a single count. The chain has TRBV20-1 and TRBJ2-7; D is unresolved. Trimming removed 0 bases from V and 2 bases from J, with 11 bases in between. The CDR3 totals 14 residues. Germline V gene lookup returns CDR1 DFQATT and CDR2 SNEGSKA (reference sequence). In nucleotides, the CDR3 is TGCAGTGCTAGAGACCCTCCCTTCGCCTACGAGCAGTACTTC. Protein: CSARDPPFAYEQYF.

The V and J genes are TRBV12-3 or TRBV12-4 and TRBJ2-1, with 11 bases lining up with TRBD2. The J segment lost 7 bases and the V segment lost 5 bases, leaving 7 bases of the junction unmatched. The CDR3 totals 15 residues. The CDR3 DNA is TGTGCCAGCAGTCCGACTAGCGGGATAACAAATGAGCAGTTCTTC. Translation: CASSPTSGITNEQFF.

The rearrangement links TRBV27 to TRBJ2-3; tentatively, D is TRBD1 (6 bases). The CDR3 totals 15 residues. The V end was cut by 5 bases, the J end by 1 base, with 13 bases between. Germline V gene data show CDR1 as MNHEY and CDR2 as SMNVEV (reference sequence). The CDR3 sequence: CASSNRERGTDTQYF. CDR3 coding DNA: TGTGCCAGCAGTAACAGGGAAAGGGGCACAGATACGCAGTATTTT.

The V and J genes are TRBV6-1 and TRBJ2-4; 8 bases fit TRBD2. Germline loops: CDR1 MNHNS, CDR2 SASEGT. The CDR3 sequence is 16 residues long. V shed 6 bases and J 13 bases; nucleotides not matched to a gene: 20. CDR3: CASSPLASGHGDEQYF. The CDR3 DNA reads as TGTGCCAGCAGCCCCCTGGCTAGCGGGCATGGTGATGAGCAGTACTTC.

A single count supports this clonotype. Compared with germline, one end of the junction differs, possibly owing to a read error. The chain uses TRBV13 and TRBJ1-6; no clear D. There are 14 residues in the CDR3. Germline CDR1 PRHDT, CDR2 FYEKMQ (reference sequence). CDR3 amino acids: CVSSLINRDSPLHF. CDR3 DNA sequence: TGTGTCAGCAGCTTAATAAATAGAGATTCACCCCTCCACTTT.

Only a few counts were recorded for this clonotype. The chain couples TRBV12-5 to TRBJ1-5, with TRBD1 identical over 8 bases. Germline V CDR1 and CDR2: LGHNT, FRNRAP. The CDR3 totals 11 residues. J was trimmed by 14 bases and V by 5 bases; bases with no gene match: 5. CDR3 region: CASGLGQAEHF. CDR3 nucleotide sequence: TGTGCTAGTGGTCTGGGACAGGCCGAGCATTTT.

The chain employs TRBV6-5 and TRBJ1-5; 8 bases agree with TRBD1. The CDR3 spans 14 residues. Germline V CDR1 and CDR2: MNHEY, SVGAGI. V was clipped by 2 bases and J by 5 bases; unmatched bases: 2. The CDR3: CASSYRQGYQPQHF. CDR3 bases: TGTGCCAGCAGTTACCGACAGGGGTATCAGCCCCAGCATTTT.

This clonotype was seen more than once but under ten times. This chain joins TRBV29-1 and TRBJ2-7, with 8 bases identical to TRBD2. V shed 6 bases and J 1 base; nucleotides not matched to a gene: 8. Germline CDR1 and CDR2: SQVTM and ANQGSEA. The CDR3 has 14 residues. The CDR3 DNA reads as TGCAGCGTAGCCGGACTAGCCCATTCCTACGAGCAGTACTTC. Amino acid sequence: CSVAGLAHSYEQYF.

This chain uses TRBV12-3 or TRBV12-4 with TRBJ2-5, with D perhaps being TRBD1 or TRBD2 (5 bases each). With 2 bases removed from V and 2 bases from J, the gap between germline ends came to 21 bases. The CDR3 covers 18 residues. In DNA form, the CDR3 reads TGTGCCAGCAGTTTATCTTTAGGCAGGGCCTGGGGGCAAGAGACCCAGTACTTC. It encodes CASSLSLGRAWGQETQYF.

This clonotype was detected only a few times. The chain is built from TRBV5-1 and TRBJ2-7, with a possible D match to TRBD2 (5 bases). V was clipped by 0 bases and J by 4 bases, with 17 bases between them. Germline assignment: CDR1 SGHRS and CDR2 YFSETQ. The CDR3 totals 16 residues. The CDR3 here is CASSLAPGGSSYEQYF. The CDR3 region has the DNA TGCGCCAGCAGCTTGGCCCCTGGAGGATCTTCATACGAGCAGTACTTC.

A few counts support this clonotype. In nucleotides, the CDR3 is TGCAGTGCGCCACGCAGTATGGGACAGCGGCGGGAAAAACTGTTTTTT. Protein: CSAPRSMGQRREKLFF. The chain joins TRBV20-1 to TRBJ1-4; 7 bases fit TRBD1. This CDR3 is 16 amino acids long. V shed 6 bases and J 8 bases; nucleotides not matched to a gene: 18. The germline CDR1 and CDR2 sequences are DFQATT and SNEGSKA (reference sequence).

The J gene is TRBJ2-3, the V gene TRBV7-9; TRBD2 aligns across 11 bases. Trimming took 7 bases from V and 7 from J; bases not matched to a gene: 13. The germline CDR1 and CDR2 sequences are SEHNR and FQNEAQ (reference sequence). CDR3 size: 16 residues. This CDR3 reads CASTLALAGGGNTQYF. DNA of the CDR3: TGTGCCAGCACTCTCGCCCTAGCGGGAGGAGGGAATACGCAGTATTTT.

This sequence joins TRBV13 and TRBJ2-7; 10 positions match TRBD2. Per germline, CDR1 PRHDT and CDR2 FYEKMQ (reference sequence). The CDR3 has 15 residues. V dropped 5 bases and J dropped 0; count of bases not matched to a gene: 4. The CDR3 protein is CASSELAGLSYEQYF. In DNA, the CDR3 is TGTGCCAGCAGCGAACTAGCGGGGCTCTCCTACGAGCAGTACTTC.

This clonotype was counted a few times. V gene TRBV12-3 or TRBV12-4 combines with J gene TRBJ2-7; TRBD2 agrees at 10 bases. V was clipped by 2 bases and J by 0 bases; unmatched bases: 10. The CDR3 is made up of 18 amino acids. CDR3 in amino acids: CASSLFPSGRRVSYEQYF. In DNA, the CDR3 is TGTGCCAGCAGTTTATTTCCTAGCGGGAGAAGGGTCTCCTACGAGCAGTACTTC.

This sequence joins TRBV9 and TRBJ2-2; 14 nucleotides match TRBD2. V shed 3 bases, J shed 5 bases, and the junction held 3 bases outside the gene matches. CDR3 length equals 16 residues. From germline, CDR1 is SGDLS and CDR2 YYNGEE. The CDR3 coding sequence is TGTGCCAGCAGCGGGGGACTAGCGGGGGTAACCGGGGAGCTGTTTTTT. It codes for CASSGGLAGVTGELFF.

This clonotype was detected only a few times. The CDR3 loop is CASSPPGVTTSETQYF. As DNA, the CDR3 is TGTGCCAGCAGCCCCCCGGGCGTTACGACTTCGGAGACCCAGTACTTC. The J gene is TRBJ2-5, the V gene TRBV11-2; D is ambiguous. V lost 5 bases and J 5 bases, leaving 21 bases between the germline ends. Per the germline V gene, CDR1 is SGHAT and CDR2 is FQNNGV. The CDR3 consists of 16 residues.

The chain employs TRBV29-1 and TRBJ2-2; 8 positions agree with TRBD1. The CDR3 length is 14 residues. Trimming cost V 5 bases and J 5 bases; bases outside gene matches: 7. The germline V gene has CDR1 SQVTM and CDR2 ANQGSEA. The CDR3 DNA follows: TGCAGCGTTTACGGGACAGGCGGGACCGGGGAGCTGTTTTTT. It yields the protein CSVYGTGGTGELFF.

The chain recombines TRBV9 with TRBJ2-2; D unresolved. V was cut by 6 bases and J by 7 bases, with 13 bases left in between. From germline, CDR1 is SGDLS and CDR2 YYNGEE. The CDR3 has 13 amino acids. The CDR3 reads CASTQRVVGELFF. The CDR3 coding sequence is TGTGCCAGCACCCAAAGGGTGGTCGGGGAGCTGTTTTTT. The full variable domain, with the rest looked up from reference TRBV9 and TRBJ2-2, is DSGVTQTPKHLITATGQRVTLRCSPRSGDLSVYWYQQSLDQGLQFLIQYYNGEERAKGNILERFSAQQFPDLHSELNLSSLELGDSALYFCASTQRVVGELFFGEGSRLTVL.

The rearrangement joins TRBV10-3 to TRBJ2-7, with 11 bases fitting TRBD2. The CDR3 runs to 14 residues. V shed 6 bases, J shed 4 bases, and the junction held 5 bases outside the gene matches. CDR1 ENHRY and CDR2 SYGVKD come from the germline V gene. In nucleotides, the CDR3 is TGTGCCATCAGACTAGGACTAGCGGGTTACGAGCAGTACTTC. It encodes CAIRLGLAGYEQYF.

This clonotype has only a few counts. The chain uses TRBV12-3 or TRBV12-4 and TRBJ1-6; D unresolved. Trimming took off 2 bases at V and 5 bases at J, with 7 bases between the two ends. This CDR3 region has 14 residues. The CDR3 here is CASSLNGNNSPLHF. In DNA form, the CDR3 reads TGTGCCAGCAGTTTAAACGGAAATAATTCACCCCTCCACTTT.

The chain joins TRBV6-8 to TRBJ2-7, with 10 nucleotides matching TRBD2. With V trimmed by 5 bases and J by 2 bases, 9 bases remained unmatched. The CDR3 runs to 16 residues. Looked up from germline, CDR1 is MNHGY and CDR2 is SAAAGT. The CDR3 DNA is TGTGCCAGCAGTACCCTACTAGCGGGATTCCCCTACGAGCAGTACTTC. As protein: CASSTLLAGFPYEQYF.

In its sample, this clonotype was seen a few times. The V and J genes are TRBV20-1 and TRBJ2-3, with 8 bases aligning to TRBD2. The CDR3 loop spans 14 amino acids. Germline CDR1 reads DFQATT; CDR2 reads SNEGSKA (reference sequence). V gave up 5 bases and J gave up 7 bases; unmatched junction bases: 11. DNA of the CDR3: TGCAGTGCTCCCTATAGCGGGATGGCGAATACGCAGTATTTT. It translates to CSAPYSGMANTQYF.

The gene calls are TRBV28 and TRBJ2-5; 9 nucleotides match TRBD1. The DNA end lines up better with TRBJ2-4; the J call may be wrong. This CDR3 is built from 20 residues. Germline V gene data show CDR1 as MDHEN and CDR2 as SYDVKM. The CDR3 DNA follows: TGTGCCAGCAGTTTCCACCCGGGACAGGGAACTGGGGGGACCAAAAACATTCAGTACTTC. Its translation is CASSFHPGQGTGGTKNIQYF.

The genes are TRBV5-6 and TRBJ1-2, with D perhaps TRBD1 (5 bases). CDR1 SGHDT and CDR2 YYEEEE come from the germline V gene. The length of the CDR3 is 13 residues. V shed 1 base and J shed 5 bases, with 9 bases lying between them. CDR3 in amino acids: CASSLSSGYGYTF. The DNA for the CDR3 is TGTGCCAGCAGCTTGTCCTCAGGGTATGGCTACACCTTC.

The rearrangement uses TRBV18 and TRBJ2-7; D unresolved. V was shortened by 2 bases and J by 9 bases, with 14 bases between the two germline ends. The germline V gene has CDR1 KGHSH and CDR2 LQKENI. The CDR3 totals 13 residues. The CDR3 DNA is TGTGCCAGCTCACCATCGACTGAGAGAGGGCAGTACTTC. Translated: CASSPSTERGQYF.

In this sample, this clonotype turned up a few times. V and J are TRBV4-2 and TRBJ2-5; tentatively, D is TRBD2 (5 bases). Looked up from germline, CDR1 is LGHNA and CDR2 is YNFKEQ. V dropped 4 bases and J dropped 0 bases, with 12 bases sitting between them. The CDR3 totals 15 residues. The CDR3 loop is CASSPTPGNQETQYF. The CDR3 nucleotides read TGTGCCAGCAGCCCGACCCCCGGGAACCAAGAGACCCAGTACTTC.

This chain links TRBV27 with TRBJ2-3; TRBD2 aligns across 9 bases. CDR3 size: 15 residues. Germline V gene data show CDR1 as MNHEY and CDR2 as SMNVEV (reference sequence). V was pared by 5 bases and J by 1 base, with 4 bases of the junction left unmatched. The CDR3: CASSKREAGTDTQYF. The CDR3 DNA sequence: TGTGCCAGCAGTAAGCGGGAGGCGGGCACAGATACGCAGTATTTT.